Listed below are T cell receptor beta chains from one sample, sequenced in a study of blood T cells in healthy people across ages. TCRdb re-derived calls from the 5' RACE reads in MiXCR, one entry per CDR3 protein. Among fewer than 900,000 distinct CDR3 sequences listed, 35% to 45% were seen once. The sample comprised blood. The receptor source for this set is an older woman in good health. Each CDR3 is given with its conserved first and last residue. The order of the fields is clone size, CDR3 length, V gene, J gene, CDR3 protein. Some rows mark clone size as missing; the rest say once, few, many or name a class of expanded clone.

>-|16|TRBV27|TRBJ2-3
CASSLTVREFSDTQYF
>-|15|TRBV6-2/TRBV6-3|TRBJ2-1
CASTPLAENYNEQFF
>-|16|TRBV10-3|TRBJ1-5
CAISESWGPSNQPQHF
>-|13|TRBV20-1|TRBJ2-1
CSAPGQGYNEQFF
>few|20|TRBV7-2|TRBJ2-1
CASSPRGEVRGASSYNEQFF
>once|18|TRBV7-2|TRBJ2-3
CASSVFTGLGSTTDTQYF
>-|15|TRBV6-2/TRBV6-3|TRBJ2-5
CASSYGGGSYNEQYF
>once|16|TRBV7-9|TRBJ2-3
CASSLGAGVDTDTQYF
>-|14|TRBV20-1|TRBJ2-1
CSAVASGGYNEQFF
>-|20|TRBV5-1|TRBJ2-3
CASSPLMSRALSLSTDTQYF
>few|15|TRBV7-2|TRBJ2-5
CASSAQGAVKETQYF
>few|13|TRBV25-1|TRBJ1-1
CASSDRGRGEAFF
>few|15|TRBV20-1|TRBJ2-7
CSASGGQGPTYEQYF
>-|16|TRBV9|TRBJ2-7
CASSVGEAGGFYEQYF
>-|20|TRBV5-1|TRBJ2-1
CASSAPGTGGMGYEYNEQFF
>many|16|TRBV5-1|TRBJ2-1
CASSPAGTGTYNEQFF